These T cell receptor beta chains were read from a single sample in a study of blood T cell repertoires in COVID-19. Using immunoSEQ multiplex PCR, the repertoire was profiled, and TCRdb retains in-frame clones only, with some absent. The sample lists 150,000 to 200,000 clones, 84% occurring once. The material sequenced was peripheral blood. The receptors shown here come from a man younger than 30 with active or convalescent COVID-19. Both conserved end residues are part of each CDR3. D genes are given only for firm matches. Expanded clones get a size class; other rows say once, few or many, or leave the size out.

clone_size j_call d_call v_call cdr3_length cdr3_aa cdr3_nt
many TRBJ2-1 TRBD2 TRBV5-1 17 CASSFGEASGSYNEQFF TGCGCCAGCAGCTTCGGGGAGGCTAGCGGTTCCTACAATGAGCAGTTCTTC
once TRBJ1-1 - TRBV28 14 CASSFSRGVTEAFF TGTGCCAGCAGTTTTTCACGGGGGGTGACTGAAGCTTTCTTT
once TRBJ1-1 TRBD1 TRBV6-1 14 CASSEVQGTTEAFF TGTGCCAGCAGTGAAGTACAGGGGACCACTGAAGCTTTCTTT
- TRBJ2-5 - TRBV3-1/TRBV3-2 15 CALSAGQGLGETQYF TGTGCCTTATCAGCGGGTCAGGGTCTCGGAGAGACCCAGTACTTC
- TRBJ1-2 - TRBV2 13 CASSEGTSAGYTF TGTGCCAGCAGTGAGGGGACATCCGCCGGCTACACCTTC
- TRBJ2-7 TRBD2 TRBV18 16 CASSPPGGRERREQYF TGTGCCAGCTCACCACCGGGGGGGAGAGAAAGGCGCGAGCAGTACTTC
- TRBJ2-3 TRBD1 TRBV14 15 CASSPGTGTTDTQYF TGTGCCAGCAGCCCCGGGACAGGGACCACAGATACGCAGTATTTT
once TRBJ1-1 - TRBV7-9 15 CASSLEESSIGEAFF TGTGCCAGCAGCTTGGAGGAATCTTCGATAGGTGAAGCTTTCTTT
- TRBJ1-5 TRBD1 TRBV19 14 CASSSDRVNQPQHF TGTGCCAGTAGTAGCGACAGGGTCAATCAGCCCCAGCATTTT
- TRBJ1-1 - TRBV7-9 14 CASSRRVEGTEAFF TGTGCCAGCAGTCGGAGGGTTGAAGGCACTGAAGCTTTCTTT
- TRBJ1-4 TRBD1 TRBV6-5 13 CASRRDRGEKLFF TGTGCCAGCAGGAGGGACAGAGGGGAAAAACTGTTTTTT
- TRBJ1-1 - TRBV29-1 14 CSVEEPHRATEAFF TGCAGCGTTGAAGAACCCCACAGGGCCACTGAAGCTTTCTTT
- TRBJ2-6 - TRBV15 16 CATSRVGGTGANVLTF TGTGCCACCAGCAGAGTGGGGGGTACTGGGGCCAACGTCCTGACTTTC
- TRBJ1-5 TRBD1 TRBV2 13 CASTGGFGQPQHF TGTGCCAGTACAGGGGGCTTTGGTCAGCCCCAGCATTTT
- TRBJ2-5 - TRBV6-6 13 CASSYLKGETQYF TGTGCCAGCAGTTACCTGAAGGGGGAGACCCAGTACTTC
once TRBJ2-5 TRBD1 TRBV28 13 CASRPGGEETQYF TGTGCCAGCAGACCAGGGGGAGAAGAGACCCAGTACTTC
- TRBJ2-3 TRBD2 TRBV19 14 CASTTSGRTDTQYF TGTGCCAGTACAACTAGCGGGAGAACAGATACGCAGTATTTT
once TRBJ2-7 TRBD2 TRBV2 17 CATSKGLAGGGSYEQYF TGTGCCACTTCCAAGGGACTAGCGGGGGGAGGGTCCTACGAGCAGTACTTC
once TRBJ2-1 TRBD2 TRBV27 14 CASRTGTSADEQFF TGTGCCAGCAGAACCGGGACTAGCGCCGATGAGCAGTTCTTC
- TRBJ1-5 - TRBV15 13 CASRRGLNQPQHF TGTGCCTCGCGCAGGGGCCTTAATCAGCCCCAGCATTTT
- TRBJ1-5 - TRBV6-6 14 CASSYTSSNQPQHF TGTGCCAGCAGTTATACATCTAGCAATCAGCCCCAGCATTTT
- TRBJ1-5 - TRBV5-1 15 CASSLGGRRDQPQHF TGCGCCAGCAGCTTGGGGGGAAGGAGGGATCAGCCCCAGCATTTT
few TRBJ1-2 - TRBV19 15 CASSSGQRANYGYTF TGTGCCAGTAGTAGCGGACAGAGAGCTAACTATGGCTACACCTTC